Described below is a single T cell receptor (beta chain) sequence and its context. Its recognized antigen is unknown. Within one base of it there is no much larger clone, and no base qualities were kept. The data derive from a study of technical replicates of blood from several donors (TCRdb year 2017). The germline V gene sets CDR1 to KGHSH and CDR2 to LQKENI. V is pruned by 6 bases and J by 8 bases, leaving 4 bases of the junction without a gene match. The CDR3 runs 13 amino acids, cysteine and phenylalanine included. CDR3 DNA is the only sequence kept; it has 39 bases, read in frame from the first base. Libraries were constructed by the immunoSEQ multiplex PCR assay. This is the immuneACCESS table as TCRdb keeps it, with only in-frame sequences that have V and J called. A part of the clones is gone; compared with another copy, unresolved V genes explain less than half, and the rest is unexplained. In this sample the table shows 80,000 to 95,000 clones, under 95% of which occur a single time. The ten largest clones capture 0.27% of the sample.

The rearrangement joined TRBV18 to TRBJ1-6; the central 7 bases match TRBD1. The receptor was derived from a human donor in good health. Sequences were obtained from T cells isolated from PBMCs. The CDR3 protein sequence reads: CASSQGGDSPLHF. The DNA is as follows: TGTGCCAGCTCGCAGGGGGGAGATTCACCCCTCCACTTT.